Following are 2 T cell receptor beta chains from one sample sequenced in a study of response to subunit inactivated influenza vaccine. TCRdb independently ran MiXCR on the RT-PCR reads; one entry per CDR3 protein. The repertoire has fewer than 700,000 distinct CDR3 sequences, 10% to 15% of them found once; the top ten carry about an eighth. Sequenced material: PBMCs from blood, taken around seven weeks after vaccination. Source of these receptors: a man aged 45-65 years who received an inactivated influenza vaccine.

A single count supports this clonotype. One end of the junction does not line up with germline, which may come from a read error. V and J are TRBV28 and TRBJ1-1, with D possibly being TRBD1 (5 bases). Germline CDR1 MDHEN, CDR2 SYDVKM. The CDR3 spans 15 residues. The CDR3 protein is CAISLTGTPTQRAFF. The DNA for the CDR3 is TGTGCCATCAGTTTAACCGGGACTCCTACCCAACGAGCTTTCTTT.

This clonotype has a count of ten or more. The rearrangement uses TRBV20-1 and TRBJ2-1; the D is unclear. CDR1 and CDR2 (germline): DFQATT, SNEGSKA (reference sequence). Trimming pared 3 bases from V and 0 bases from J, leaving 12 bases between. This CDR3 contains 15 residues. CDR3 nucleotide sequence: TGCAGTGCTAGGGTGCCCAGCACCTCCTACAATGAGCAGTTCTTC. The encoded protein is CSARVPSTSYNEQFF.